One sample yielded the 28 T cell receptor beta chains listed below, sequenced in a study of blood T cell repertoires in COVID-19. The protocol was immunoSEQ multiplex PCR, while the TCRdb copy is restricted to in-frame clones and leaves out a portion. The table has approximately 230,000 clones, 70% to 90% seen once. Sequencing input: PBMCs or T cells enriched from blood (not recorded which). The receptors come from a young man who had recovered from COVID-19.

This chain uses TRBV19 with TRBJ1-1; D possibly corresponds to TRBD1 (5 bases). CDR1 LNHDA and CDR2 SQIVND come from the germline V gene (reference sequence). V shed 5 bases and J shed 0 bases, with 10 bases lying between them. The CDR3 runs to 14 residues. This CDR3 reads CASSGQGMNTEAFF. CDR3 DNA: TGTGCCAGTAGTGGGCAGGGCATGAACACTGAAGCTTTCTTT.

This sequence joins TRBV5-8 and TRBJ2-1, with 10 bases that match TRBD2. The CDR3 consists of 10 residues. CDR1 and CDR2 (germline): SGHTS, YDEGEE. The CDR3 is CVAGGNEQFF. Written as DNA, the CDR3 is TGTGTAGCGGGGGGCAATGAGCAGTTCTTC. The full variable domain, rest sourced from reference TRBV5-8 and TRBJ2-1, is EAGVTQSPTHLIKTRGQQATLRCSPISGHTSVYWYQQALGLGLQFLLWYDEGEERNRGNFPPRFSGRQFPNYSSELNVNALELEDSALYLCVAGGNEQFFGPGTRLTVL.

This chain links TRBV6-5 with TRBJ1-6; D ambiguous. Deletions cut 4 bases from V and 7 bases from J, with 14 bases between. The CDR3 totals 15 residues. Germline V gene lookup returns CDR1 MNHEY and CDR2 SVGAGI. The CDR3 sequence is CASSFDGYRNSPLHF. CDR3 nucleotides: TGTGCCAGCAGTTTCGACGGGTATCGGAATTCACCCCTCCACTTT.

The chain has TRBV18 and TRBJ2-2; TRBD1 matches at 7 bases. V was pared by 2 bases and J by 0 bases, with 3 bases of the junction left unmatched. The germline CDR1 and CDR2 sequences are KGHSH and LQKENI. The CDR3 length is 16 residues. The CDR3 sequence is CASSPSTGANTGELFF. Written as DNA, the CDR3 is TGTGCCAGCTCACCATCAACAGGGGCGAACACCGGGGAGCTGTTTTTT.

The chain employs TRBV6-5 and TRBJ2-1; 8 bases are shared with TRBD1. Germline trimming cut 5 bases from V and 3 bases from J; bases unmatched to any gene: 6. The CDR3 loop spans 15 amino acids. CDR1 MNHEY and CDR2 SVGAGI come from the germline V gene. CDR3 sequence: CASSRIGQGYNEQFF. In DNA, the CDR3 is TGTGCCAGCAGTCGAATAGGACAGGGCTACAATGAGCAGTTCTTC.

The chain is built from TRBV25-1 and TRBJ2-1; TRBD1 matches 9 bases. CDR3 length: 16 amino acids. J lost 6 bases, V lost 5 bases, and 11 bases had no gene match. CDR1 MGHDK and CDR2 SYGVNS come from the germline V gene. CDR3 region: CASSTLRQGVGNEQFF. In nucleotides, the CDR3 is TGTGCCAGCAGTACCCTTCGACAGGGGGTTGGCAATGAGCAGTTCTTC.

In this sample, this clone turned up a few times. The chain links TRBV27 to TRBJ1-6, with 8 bases identical to TRBD1. After removal of 6 bases from V and 4 bases from J, the junction contained 8 bases not matched to a gene. The germline gives CDR1 MNHEY, CDR2 SMNVEV (reference sequence). The CDR3 contains 16 residues. CDR3 nucleotide sequence: TGTGCCAGCAGGAGAGACAGGGGCGCTTATAATTCACCCCTCCACTTT. Residues: CASRRDRGAYNSPLHF.

V is TRBV19 and J is TRBJ1-2, with 7 bases identical to TRBD1. V gave up 8 bases and J gave up 8 bases; unmatched junction bases: 8. CDR1 is LNHDA, CDR2 SQIVND, per germline (reference sequence). The CDR3 has 12 residues. The CDR3 sequence is CASGTDPEGYTF. The CDR3 nucleotides read TGTGCCAGTGGGACAGACCCGGAGGGCTACACCTTC.

V is TRBV27 and J is TRBJ2-7; 8 nucleotides match TRBD1. The CDR3 loop spans 14 amino acids. V gave up 3 bases and J gave up 3 bases; unmatched junction bases: 4. Germline CDR1 MNHEY, CDR2 SMNVEV (reference sequence). This CDR3 reads CASSFGTGNYEQYF. The CDR3 nucleotides are TGTGCCAGCAGTTTCGGGACAGGAAACTACGAGCAGTACTTC.

This clone showed up just once. The chain carries TRBV30 and TRBJ2-2; 9 nucleotides align to TRBD1. V trimming: 4 bases; J trimming: 2 bases; junction bases outside the gene matches: 8. Germline-derived CDR1 and CDR2 are GTSNPN and SVGIG (reference sequence). The CDR3 sequence is 16 residues long. CDR3 in DNA: TGTGCCTGGACTATCCGGGACAGGGTTAACACCGGGGAGCTGTTTTTT. Residues: CAWTIRDRVNTGELFF.

This clone was seen a handful of times. The chain combines TRBV7-9 with TRBJ1-5; tentative D call: TRBD1 (5 bases). With 3 bases removed from V and 2 bases from J, the gap between germline ends came to 5 bases. The CDR3 runs to 13 residues. Germline CDR1 and CDR2: SEHNR and FQNEAQ (reference sequence). CDR3 sequence (DNA): TGTGCCAGCAGCTTCAGGGGCAATCAGCCCCAGCATTTT. Protein sequence: CASSFRGNQPQHF.

This clone showed up just a few times. V and J are TRBV5-4 and TRBJ2-1, with D perhaps matching TRBD1 (6 bases). With 3 bases removed from V and 9 bases from J, the gap between germline ends came to 10 bases. Per germline, CDR1 SGHNT and CDR2 YYREEE (reference sequence). There are 12 residues in the CDR3. The CDR3 sequence is CASSSDRREQFF. The CDR3 region has the DNA TGTGCCAGCAGCTCCGACAGGCGTGAGCAGTTCTTC.

Only a few counts were recorded for this clone. Additional DNA sequences in this sample encode the identical CDR3. The V and J genes are TRBV6-4 and TRBJ2-3; 12 positions agree with TRBD2. Germline trimming cut 2 bases from V and 6 bases from J; bases unmatched to any gene: 3. The CDR3 sequence is 15 residues long. CDR1 is MRHNA and CDR2 is SNTAGT in the germline V gene. CDR3 in DNA: TGTGCCAGCAGTGACGCTAGCGGGGGGGCCGATACGCAGTATTTT. It codes for CASSDASGGADTQYF.

The gene calls are TRBV6-6 and TRBJ1-2; weak D call: TRBD1 (6 bases). CDR1 is MNHNY and CDR2 is SVGAGI in the germline V gene (reference sequence). Trimming pared 8 bases from V and 2 bases from J, leaving 9 bases between. This CDR3 spans 12 amino acids. CDR3 nucleotide sequence: TGTGCCAGCGGGGACACCAACTATGGCTACACCTTC. It specifies CASGDTNYGYTF.

This chain uses TRBV19 with TRBJ2-1; 8 bases match TRBD2. Trimming removed 6 bases from V and 0 bases from J; junction bases left unmatched: 4. The V gene's germline CDR1 is LNHDA and CDR2 SQIVND (reference sequence). CDR3 length equals 15 residues. This CDR3 is CASSKAGASYNEQFF. Written as DNA, the CDR3 is TGTGCCAGTAGCAAAGCGGGGGCCTCCTACAATGAGCAGTTCTTC.

This clone was found once. The genes are TRBV6-6 and TRBJ2-1, with TRBD1 as a possible D gene (6 bases). V lost 6 bases and J lost 0, with 12 bases in between. CDR3 length: 15 amino acids. Germline assignment: CDR1 MNHNY and CDR2 SVGAGI (reference sequence). The CDR3 loop reads CASSLQGSSYNEQFF. In DNA form, the CDR3 reads TGTGCCAGCAGCCTACAGGGATCCTCCTACAATGAGCAGTTCTTC.

This chain links TRBV11-2 with TRBJ2-7; D call uncertain. The CDR3 sequence is 12 residues long. CDR1 and CDR2 (germline): SGHAT, FQNNGV. The germline V and J ends were trimmed by 1 base and 6 bases, with 7 bases remaining between them. The CDR3 sequence is CASSLVSSEQYF. The DNA of the CDR3 is TGTGCCAGCAGCTTAGTATCCAGCGAGCAGTACTTC.

The genes are TRBV27 and TRBJ2-5; 10 bases are shared with TRBD2. Trimming took 0 bases from V and 6 from J; bases not matched to a gene: 7. Germline loops: CDR1 MNHEY, CDR2 SMNVEV (reference sequence). The CDR3 runs to 16 residues. CDR3 amino acids: CASSLSASGSGQTQYF. The CDR3 DNA follows: TGTGCCAGCAGTTTATCGGCTAGCGGGAGCGGCCAGACCCAGTACTTC.

This clone was counted once. The chain joins TRBV5-5 to TRBJ1-4; D perhaps matches TRBD1 (6 bases). CDR3 size: 14 residues. The germline CDR1 and CDR2 sequences are SGHKS and YYEKEE (reference sequence). The ends were cut back, 4 bases at V and 6 bases at J, with 13 bases in the middle. CDR3 nucleotide sequence: TGTGCCAGCAGCCAAAGGGGGTTGGATGAAAAACTGTTTTTT. This translates into CASSQRGLDEKLFF. The variable domain in full, completed from reference TRBV5-5 and TRBJ1-4, reads DAGVTQSPTHLIKTRGQQVTLRCSPISGHKSVSWYQQVLGQGPQFIFQYYEKEERGRGNFPDRFSARQFPNYSSELNVNALLLGDSALYLCASSQRGLDEKLFFGSGTQLSVL.

This sequence joins TRBV7-9 and TRBJ1-3, with D unclear. Per the germline V gene, CDR1 is SEHNR and CDR2 is FQNEAQ (reference sequence). The CDR3 extends over 14 amino acids. The V end lost 1 base, the J end lost 0 bases, and 4 bases lay between the germline ends. The CDR3 DNA is TGTGCCAGCAGCTTAGGCAGCTCTGGAAACACCATATATTTT. This codes for CASSLGSSGNTIYF.

This chain links TRBV7-9 with TRBJ1-1; no firm D call. Germline values: CDR1 SEHNR, CDR2 FQNEAQ (reference sequence). Trimming removed 5 bases from V and 1 base from J, with 11 bases in between. The length of the CDR3 is 14 residues. As DNA, the CDR3 is TGTGCCAGCAGCCCCCAGGTGGGGAACACTGAAGCTTTCTTT. Encoded protein: CASSPQVGNTEAFF.

This clone showed up many times. V and J are TRBV24-1 and TRBJ1-2; D may be TRBD1 (6 bases). Deletions cut 9 bases from V and 5 bases from J, with 15 bases between. This CDR3 has 13 amino acids. Germline CDR1 is KGHDR and CDR2 is SFDVKD. The CDR3 sequence is CATHLTGFYGYTF. In DNA, the CDR3 is TGTGCCACCCATTTGACAGGTTTTTATGGCTACACCTTC.

Here the CDR3 DNA reads TGCGCCAGCAGCTTGGGAGGGGGTTCCTACAATGAGCAGTTCTTC. The encoded protein is CASSLGGGSYNEQFF. V and J are TRBV5-1 and TRBJ2-1; TRBD1 is a possible D gene (6 bases). CDR1 and CDR2 from the germline V gene are SGHRS and YFSETQ. V was clipped by 0 bases and J by 1 base, with 8 bases between them. This CDR3 comprises 15 residues.

The chain couples TRBV11-3 to TRBJ1-1, with unresolved D. Germline CDR1 and CDR2: SGHNT and YENEEA. Deletions cut 0 bases from V and 0 bases from J, with 11 bases between. This CDR3 has 16 amino acids. The CDR3 DNA reads TGTGCCAGCAGCTTAGATCTGGGCAGGCTGAACACTGAAGCTTTCTTT. Its protein product is CASSLDLGRLNTEAFF.

The chain links TRBV28 to TRBJ2-1; 8 positions agree with TRBD2. Germline V gives CDR1 MDHEN, CDR2 SYDVKM. The CDR3 covers 15 residues. Unmatched junction bases numbered 13, after V lost 5 bases and J lost 10 bases. The CDR3 spells CASSPRLAGGWEQFF. In DNA, the CDR3 is TGTGCCAGCAGTCCCCGGCTGGCGGGAGGCTGGGAGCAGTTCTTC.

This clone was picked up one time. The chain employs TRBV10-2 and TRBJ1-1; unclear D gene. V lost 3 bases and J lost 7, with 12 bases in between. Germline CDR1 and CDR2: WSHSY and SAAADI. The CDR3 spans 13 residues. The CDR3 here is CASSDLESLEAFF. The CDR3 nucleotides are TGCGCCAGCAGTGACCTTGAGTCCCTTGAAGCTTTCTTT.

J is TRBJ1-1 and V is TRBV6-5; TRBD1 agrees at 9 bases. The CDR3 is 14 residues long. Germline V gene data show CDR1 as MNHEY and CDR2 as SVGAGI. V dropped 6 bases and J dropped 4; count of bases not matched to a gene: 6. CDR3 DNA: TGTGCCAGCAGGAGGACAGGGGAACTCACTGAAGCTTTCTTT. Protein product: CASRRTGELTEAFF.

The sample holds a few counts of this clone. The chain couples TRBV7-9 to TRBJ1-1; D remains ambiguous. Germline CDR1 reads SEHNR; CDR2 reads FQNEAQ (reference sequence). Deletions cut 5 bases from V and 5 bases from J, with 18 bases between. The CDR3 is 15 amino acids. CDR3 protein: CASSQATGRETEAFF. The CDR3, as DNA: TGTGCCAGCAGCCAGGCGACCGGGAGGGAAACTGAAGCTTTCTTT.